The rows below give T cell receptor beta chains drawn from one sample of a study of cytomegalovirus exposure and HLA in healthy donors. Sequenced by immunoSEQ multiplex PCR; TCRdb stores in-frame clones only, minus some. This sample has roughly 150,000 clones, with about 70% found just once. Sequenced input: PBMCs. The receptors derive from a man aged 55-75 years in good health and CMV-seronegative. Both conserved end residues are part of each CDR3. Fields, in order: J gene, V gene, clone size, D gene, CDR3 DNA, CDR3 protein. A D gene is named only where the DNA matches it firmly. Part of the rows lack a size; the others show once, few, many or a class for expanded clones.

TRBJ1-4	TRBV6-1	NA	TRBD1	TGTGCCAGCAGTGAAGGTGGGACAGACTTGAATGAAAAACTGTTTTTT	CASSEGGTDLNEKLFF
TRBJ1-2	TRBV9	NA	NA	TGTGCCAGCAGCCCCCTGGAAGGTGCGGACTATGGCTACACCTTC	CASSPLEGADYGYTF
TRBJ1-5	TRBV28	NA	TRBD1	TGTGCCAGCAGGTGGACAGGGGTCGGCAATCAGCCCCAGCATTTT	CASRWTGVGNQPQHF
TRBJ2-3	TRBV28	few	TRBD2	TGTGCCAGCAGTTTGGGGCTAGCGGGAGGTTTAGATACGCAGTATTTT	CASSLGLAGGLDTQYF
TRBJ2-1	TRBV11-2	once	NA	TGTGCCAGCAGCTTTGGACAATACAATGAGCAGTTCTTC	CASSFGQYNEQFF
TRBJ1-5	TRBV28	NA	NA	TGTGCCAGCAGGGTGCAGGGTTGGCCCCAGCATTTT	CASRVQGWPQHF
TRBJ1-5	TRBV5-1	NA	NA	TGCGCCAGCAGCTTGACAGGGAGCAATCAGCCCCAGCATTTT	CASSLTGSNQPQHF
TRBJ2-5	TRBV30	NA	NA	TGTGCCTGGAGTGTACTAGGGACTCCCTCTGATCTGCAGTACTTC	CAWSVLGTPSDLQYF
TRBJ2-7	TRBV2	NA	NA	TGTGCCAGCAGTCTGACCATGGGAGACTACGAGCAGTACTTC	CASSLTMGDYEQYF
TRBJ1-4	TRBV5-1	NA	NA	TGCGCCAGCAGCTTGGCGGGGGGGAGAGATGAAAAACTGTTTTTT	CASSLAGGRDEKLFF
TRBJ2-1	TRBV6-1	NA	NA	TGTGCCAGCAGTGAAAGAGGGTTAGCGGAAGTCTACAATGAGCAGTTCTTC	CASSERGLAEVYNEQFF
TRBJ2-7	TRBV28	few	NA	TGTGCCAGTACAGGGATTGCCCCCTACGAGCAGTACTTC	CASTGIAPYEQYF
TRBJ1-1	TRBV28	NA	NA	TGTGCCAGCACTCTCCTGGACAGCTCCGAAGCTTTCTTT	CASTLLDSSEAFF
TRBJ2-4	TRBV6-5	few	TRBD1	TGTGCCAGCAGGTGGACAGGGTCGGGCATTCAGTACTTC	CASRWTGSGIQYF
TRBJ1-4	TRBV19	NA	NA	TGTGCCAGTAGTACCCGGGGAGAGACTAATGAAAAACTGTTTTTT	CASSTRGETNEKLFF
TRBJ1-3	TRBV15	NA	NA	TGTGCCACCGGCCAACCCTCTGGAAACACCATATATTTT	CATGQPSGNTIYF
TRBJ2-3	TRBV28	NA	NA	TGTGCCAGCGGCACGGCGGCAGATACGCAGTATTTT	CASGTAADTQYF
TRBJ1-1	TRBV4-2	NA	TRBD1	TGTGCCAGCAGCTCTCATCTTTCCGGGACAGGGGGCGCGAGGGCTTTCTTT	CASSSHLSGTGGARAFF
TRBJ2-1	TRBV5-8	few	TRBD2	TGTGCCAGCAGCTTACGGGGGGTTTTCTACAATGAGCAGTTCTTC	CASSLRGVFYNEQFF
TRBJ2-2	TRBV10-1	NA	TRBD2	TGCGCCAGCAGCTCTAGCGGGAGCGGCGGGGAGCTGTTTTTT	CASSSSGSGGELFF
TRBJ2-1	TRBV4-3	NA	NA	TGCGCCAGCAGCCAAGATCTGGGCCCCTCGGAGCAGTTCTTC	CASSQDLGPSEQFF
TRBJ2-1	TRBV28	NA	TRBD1	TGTGCCAGCTCACCAGCTTCCGGGACAGGGGGCTTTGAGCAGTTCTTC	CASSPASGTGGFEQFF
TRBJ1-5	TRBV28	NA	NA	TGTGCCAGCAGTTCCCTAGAGGGGGAGGGCAGCAATCAGCCCCAGCATTTT	CASSSLEGEGSNQPQHF
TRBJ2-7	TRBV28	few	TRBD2	TGTGCCAGCAGTTTAGCGACTAGCGGGATCTACGAGCAGTACTTC	CASSLATSGIYEQYF
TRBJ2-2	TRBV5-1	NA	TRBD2	TGCGCCAGCAGCCAACGGACTAGCGGGAGAATCACCGGGGAGCTGTTTTTT	CASSQRTSGRITGELFF
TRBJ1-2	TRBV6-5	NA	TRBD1	TGTGCCAGCAGTTCAGGGGGCGATGTTAACTATGGCTACACCTTC	CASSSGGDVNYGYTF
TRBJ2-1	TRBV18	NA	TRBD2	TGTGCCAGCTCACCACCGGGCGGGAGTCGCTACAATGAGCAGTTCTTC	CASSPPGGSRYNEQFF
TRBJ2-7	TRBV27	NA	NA	TGTGCCAGCATTGGCAGGACCTACGAGCAGTACTTC	CASIGRTYEQYF
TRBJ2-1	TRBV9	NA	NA	TGTGCCAGCAGCGAATCCCCGGAGGGCGTCTACAATGAGCAGTTCTTC	CASSESPEGVYNEQFF
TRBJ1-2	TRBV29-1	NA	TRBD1	TGCAGCGTTGAAGGGTGGGACAGGGGAGATGGCTACACCTTC	CSVEGWDRGDGYTF
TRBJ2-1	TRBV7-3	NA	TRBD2	TGTGCCAGCAGCCACCGGACTAGCGGAAAGGATGAGCAGTTCTTC	CASSHRTSGKDEQFF
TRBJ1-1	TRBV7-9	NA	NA	TGTGCCAGCAGCTTAATCATGGACTCTTATAACACTGAAGCTTTCTTT	CASSLIMDSYNTEAFF
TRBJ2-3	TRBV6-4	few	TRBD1	TGTGCCAGCAGTCAGGACAGGGACTCTAGCACAGATACGCAGTATTTT	CASSQDRDSSTDTQYF
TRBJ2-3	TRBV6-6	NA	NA	TGTGCCAGCAGACGAGGTAATACGCAGTATTTT	CASRRGNTQYF
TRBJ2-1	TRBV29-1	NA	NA	TGCAGCGTAGGAGGGGTGGAGAATGAGCAGTTCTTC	CSVGGVENEQFF
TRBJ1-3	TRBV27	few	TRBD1	TGTGCCAGCAGTAAGGGACAGGGCTCTGGAAACACCATATATTTT	CASSKGQGSGNTIYF